This T cell receptor (beta chain) emerged from a study of cytomegalovirus exposure and HLA in healthy donors (dated by TCRdb to about 2017). Some background on the complete study: An earlier analysis of under 600 of the donors reported about 290 Gb of sequence data and more than 90 million unique TCR beta sequences from around 200 million T cells. An early release covering roughly 640 HLA-typed donors comprised 250 to 350 gigabases of sequencing data and some 79 million unique TCR sequences. Of the roughly 390 genotyped donors, 65% to 90% were placed in the genetic ancestry cluster associated with self-reported Caucasian donors. The study aimed to test whether signatures of past pathogen exposure could be identified by cataloging public T cell receptors. The T cell repertoires of around 730 subjects were profiled by immunosequencing and related to cytomegalovirus serostatus. Besides the first cohort of more than 650 subjects, a separate validation cohort made up of 120 different subjects was used. The study combined high-throughput TCR immunosequencing, statistical association of individual TCRs with disease status, and machine learning to predict cytomegalovirus infection status. A later analysis re-examined previously published TCR beta repertoires from more than 650 donors and added high-resolution HLA genotyping to investigate patterns of TCR occurrence. Rather than drawing on any new phenotypic data, the later analysis identified candidate immune exposures from TCR beta sequences and the way those sequences occurred across donors. To decide whether each TCR beta V gene segment behaved as functional or pseudogenic, an earlier analysis of fewer than 750 of the donors relied on high-throughput TCR beta sequencing. Donor age, sex, ethnicity and CMV serostatus were compiled together with the repertoire data. A later genetic analysis used genome-wide SNP genotypes for about 60% of the 666 donors, treating that subset as a discovery cohort. All discovery cohort repertoires had been generated using a single sequencing platform. HLA typing included class I and class II loci at four-digit resolution. Typing coverage varied by locus: roughly 620-640 donors for A, B, C, DRB1 and DQB1; roughly 510 for DQA1; about 590 for DPA1; approximately 490 for DPB1. About 5 DR-DQ haplotypes were handled as single units for association and clustering, since linkage in the cohort was strong. Among roughly 400 genotyped donors of the cohort, an average of roughly 230,000 unique TCR beta nucleotide sequences was sequenced per donor, of which approximately 19% were non-productive.

In the germline V gene, CDR1 corresponds to MDHEN and CDR2 to SYDVKM. The V end loses 3 bases and the J end loses 7 bases, and a stretch of 12 bases separates them. The CDR3 holds 13 amino acids from the cysteine to the phenylalanine. Of the read, only the CDR3 DNA is kept; its 39 bases are in frame from base 1. The library was prepared using the immunoSEQ multiplex PCR assay. For the multiplex PCR, a mixture combining 60 forward primers for TCR Vbeta segments and 13 reverse primers for TCR Jbeta segments was used. The CDR3 region of rearranged TCR beta genes was amplified from genomic DNA by a multiplex PCR assay. Amplified TCR beta libraries were sequenced as 87-base-pair reads on the Illumina HiSeq System. Per the authors' processing: A later analysis counted about 80 million unique TCR beta chains across the 666 repertoires, and some 11 million of these chains were shared by at least two donors. A nearest-neighbor algorithm error-corrected the raw reads and collapsed the reads into unique sequences, merging closely related sequences to remove PCR and sequencing errors. To assign V, D and J gene segments, CDR3 sequences were aligned to IMGT reference sequences. For a sequence to be retained, a match of at least six nucleotides was required to both a V gene segment and a J gene segment. Rearrangements were called productive when the CDR3 lacked stop codons and stayed in frame with V and J; all others were non-productive. Following IMGT convention, CDR3 was defined as the stretch from the second conserved V-encoded cysteine to the conserved J-encoded phenylalanine. The earlier analysis of some 600 of the donors excluded sequences that lacked an unambiguous match to a single V gene segment. An earlier analysis of several hundred of the donors called V segments functional above 56.7% productive rearrangements and segregating when the between-donor standard deviation exceeded 5%. A statistical classification framework was developed to diagnose cytomegalovirus status using the catalog of TCR beta chain sequences. In a later analysis, TCR nucleotide sequences were compared against IMGT/GENE-DB human TR gene sequences so that V and J genes could be assigned. The TCRdist pipeline was used in a later analysis to assign CDR3 sequences and most-parsimonious VDJ recombination scenarios. A later analysis defined each TCR beta chain by its CDR3 amino acid sequence plus V-gene family, and excluded reads lacking a unique V-gene family. As a way to deal with suspected cross-contamination and a sequencing artifact, a later analysis dropped approximately 590 nucleotide sequences that were highly shared and had low generation probability. In a later analysis, a clonal expansion index for each public chain was calculated from normalized within-repertoire ranks of inferred template counts. In a later analysis, generation probabilities were computed using a VDJ recombination model fitted to out-of-frame rearrangements, and the results were checked against IGoR. A later analysis scored TCR-TCR, TCR-HLA and TCR-CMV co-occurrence with hypergeometric tests, applying a repertoire-size bias correction to TCR pairs. A later analysis estimated false discovery rates by permuting HLA or CMV assignments 20 times. A later analysis grouped co-occurring TCRs with DBSCAN, adding TCRdist sequence similarity when clustering within HLA-allele-positive subsets. Repertoires with fewer than 30,000 or more than 120,000 public chains were left out of co-occurrence clustering, as were five repertoires with anomalous nucleotide sharing. TCRdb retrieved this table from immuneACCESS and kept in-frame rearrangements only. Not all clones are present; in checked studies, unresolved V genes account for under half, and no reason is known for the remainder. V and J calls and clone size are given by that table; D and trimming were obtained from the DNA. The table for this sample lists tens of thousands of clones; about 78% of them were counted only once. The ten top clones hold around 3.4% of the sample.

The study at large found these results: The study listed 150 to 200 TCR beta chains as associated with cytomegalovirus. Correlated functional status among segregating V segments might reflect linkage disequilibrium, but an unknown experimental factor could not be ruled out. The 87-base-pair reads could not distinguish some IMGT-functional V segments, including TRBV6-2 and TRBV6-3, so those segments were excluded. A later analysis found that TCR association rates varied across HLA loci, with DRB1 alleles showing the most associated TCRs and HLA-C alleles the fewest. According to a later analysis, parvovirus B19, influenza, CMV and Epstein-Barr virus appeared linked to several top co-occurrence clusters. CMV serostatus was the only immune exposure information available for the cohort. A cluster of highly shared sequence variants was judged likely to represent a technical artifact of the sequencing pipeline. Compared with the roughly 720-donor mean, donors in an Asian-associated ancestry cluster had fewer N-insertions in productive TCRs, according to a later genetic analysis. The cohort was sequenced for TCR beta chains only, and without alpha or paired-chain data the features that could be detected were limited. It was suggested by the authors that the approach could potentially be generalized to other disease states and immunological phenotypes. In a later analysis, most CMV-associated TCR beta chains were found to appear HLA-restricted, with HLA associations seemingly driven largely by CMV exposure. A further reported finding was that TCR beta sequences accurately predicted the HLA-A and HLA-B alleles for most subjects in the first cohort. Sequencing depth was assumed to be roughly uniform across donors in the presence/absence analyses, though that assumption may not hold. Because HLA typing was unavailable for some donors at each locus, only the typed subset was used in association tests. When HLA alleles, especially DR and DQ, strongly co-occurred, TCR associations were difficult to assign to individual alleles. An association between a missense DCLRE1C variant and V-gene and J-gene trimming of TCR beta chains was found in a later genetic analysis and replicated in an independent cohort. Across donors, most TCR sequences were observed very rarely, whereas some public TCRs were present in many individuals. Over 15 rarely observed V segments, including chromosome 9 orphons, were excluded from the earlier analysis of some 590 of the donors because counts were too low. The classifier was reported to diagnose cytomegalovirus status with high specificity and sensitivity in both the original cohort and the validation cohort. Specific HLA alleles were associated with 15,000 to 20,000 TCR beta sequences at a false discovery rate of 0.05 in a later analysis. Compared with equally common non-associated chains, HLA-associated TCR beta chains in a later analysis were more clonally expanded and had lower generation probabilities. In vitro tests confirmed that three of the cytomegalovirus-associated TCR beta chains recognize cytomegalovirus antigens. Broadly in line with IMGT annotations, most TCR beta V segments showed up in productive rearrangements about 87% or about 30% of the time in an earlier analysis of roughly 590 of the donors.

In total, roughly 670 healthy bone marrow donors made up the cohort. All cohort members were sampled while nominally healthy, although unrecorded immune exposures were likely present. The donor tested CMV seronegative, placing the donor among the 352 seronegative members of the cohort. A peripheral blood sample was collected from each donor, and TCR beta sequencing was performed on peripheral blood mononuclear cells. The Qiagen DNeasy Blood Extraction Kit was used to extract genomic DNA from the blood cell samples. For this clone: Its specific antigen is unknown. No much larger clonotype is one base removed from it; base qualities were not supplied.

The chain uses TRBV28 and TRBJ2-5; the best D guess is TRBD1, with 5 bases matching. The TCR sequence derives from a woman aged 25 to 39 in good health and CMV-seronegative. The sequenced sample was PBMCs. The nucleotides read TGTGCCAGCAGTTTCTTCAGGGCCGGGACCCAGTACTTC. Its translation reads: CASSFFRAGTQYF.